This T cell receptor beta chain was captured by sequencing in a study of tumor-infiltrating lymphocytes in primary liver carcinoma. It was from 20-30 mg of unsorted bulk tissue that RNA and DNA were co-extracted. The researchers produced TCR beta cDNA from roughly 550 ng total RNA with a constant-region primer. ARM-PCR, slightly modified, supplied the TCR beta libraries through three nested multiplex PCR rounds. TRBV1-TRBV30 forward and Cbeta reverse primers drove the first two approximately 10-cycle rounds. Each CDR3 protein is one row after TCRdb ran MiXCR on the multiplex PCR reads. Among roughly 45,000 distinct CDR3 sequences listed, about two thirds were seen once. This clonotype was counted at least ten times. Antigen specificity is unknown. The study's findings and limits: All five tumor regions shared only about 7.5-25% of top clones.

The CDR3 contains 17 residues. V shed 2 bases and J shed 5 bases, with 18 bases lying between them. The germline CDR1 and CDR2 sequences are MGHRA and YSYEKL. The chain joins TRBV4-1 to TRBJ2-2, with a weak D call TRBD1 (5 bases). This receptor was identified in a man between 35 and 55 years old with primary liver carcinoma and hepatitis B virus infection. Sequencing was carried out using liver tumor tissue from sampling region 5. Subset of the sample: tumor region T5, tumor centre. In nucleotides, the CDR3 is TGCGCCAGCAGCCAACCCTACGGAGCAAACAGGACCGGGGAGCTGTTTTTT. Translated, it gives CASSQPYGANRTGELFF.